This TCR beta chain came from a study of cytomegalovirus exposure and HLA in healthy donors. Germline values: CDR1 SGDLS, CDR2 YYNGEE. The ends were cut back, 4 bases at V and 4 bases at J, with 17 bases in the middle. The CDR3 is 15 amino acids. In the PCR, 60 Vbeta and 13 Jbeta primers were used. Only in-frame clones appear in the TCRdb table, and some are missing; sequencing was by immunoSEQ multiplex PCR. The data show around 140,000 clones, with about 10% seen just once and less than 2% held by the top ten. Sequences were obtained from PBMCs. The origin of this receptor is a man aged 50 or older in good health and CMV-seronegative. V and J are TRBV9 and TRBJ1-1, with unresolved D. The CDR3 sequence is CASSTGLTPGTEAFF. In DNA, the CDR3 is TGTGCCAGCAGCACGGGTCTTACCCCCGGCACTGAAGCTTTCTTT.